These 18 T cell receptor beta chains originate from one sample sequenced in a study of PD-L1 blockade in urothelial cancer. The method was immunoSEQ multiplex PCR; TCRdb's version includes in-frame clones alone and lacks a portion of them. The table shows tens of thousands of clones, with about four fifths occurring only once. Time point specified: pretreatment peripheral blood. The material sequenced was PBMCs, taken around atezolizumab (anti-PD-L1) treatment. The receptors here all came from a man aged 65-85 years with urothelial cancer.

V and J are TRBV19 and TRBJ2-3; perhaps TRBD2 as D (7 bases). With 2 bases removed from V and 3 bases from J, the gap between germline ends came to 30 bases. Germline loops: CDR1 LNHDA, CDR2 SQIVND (reference sequence). The CDR3 is 21 amino acids. The CDR3 here is CASSIRPGGPLGGRGTDTQYF. The DNA of the CDR3 is TGTGCCAGTAGTATACGGCCGGGGGGCCCTCTTGGGGGGAGAGGTACAGATACGCAGTATTTT. Full variable domain (outside the CDR3, taken from reference TRBV19 and TRBJ2-3): DGGITQSPKYLFRKEGQNVTLSCEQNLNHDAMYWYRQDPGQGLRLIYYSQIVNDFQKGDIAEGYSVSREKKESFPLTVTSAQKNPTAFYLCASSIRPGGPLGGRGTDTQYFGPGTRLTVL.

The chain uses TRBV9 and TRBJ2-5; TRBD1 matches 11 bases. Germline V gives CDR1 SGDLS, CDR2 YYNGEE. This CDR3 is 16 amino acids long. With V trimmed by 4 bases and J by 5 bases, 10 bases remained unmatched. In DNA, the CDR3 is TGTGCCAGCAGCACTGGAACCCGGGACAGGGGGGAGACCCAGTACTTC. It is translated as CASSTGTRDRGETQYF. The full variable domain, rest sourced from reference TRBV9 and TRBJ2-5, is DSGVTQTPKHLITATGQRVTLRCSPRSGDLSVYWYQQSLDQGLQFLIQYYNGEERAKGNILERFSAQQFPDLHSELNLSSLELGDSALYFCASSTGTRDRGETQYFGPGTRLLVL.

V is TRBV29-1 and J is TRBJ1-4; 9 nucleotides match TRBD1. The V segment lost 6 bases and the J segment 6 bases; nucleotides outside the gene matches: 5. This CDR3 spans 13 amino acids. The germline V gene encodes CDR1 SQVTM and CDR2 ANQGSEA. This CDR3 is CSVGGQGDEKLFF. In DNA form, the CDR3 reads TGCAGCGTGGGGGGACAGGGCGATGAAAAACTGTTTTTT.

CDR3 nucleotide sequence: TGTGCCAGCAGTGACTCGGCTAGCGGGAGGGTTAACACCGGGGAGCTGTTTTTT. Translated, it gives CASSDSASGRVNTGELFF. V is TRBV6-4 and J is TRBJ2-2, with 12 bases fitting TRBD2. CDR1 MRHNA and CDR2 SNTAGT come from the germline V gene. J lost 2 bases, V lost 0 bases, and 4 bases had no gene match. The CDR3 sequence is 18 residues long.

The chain links TRBV15 to TRBJ1-5; weak D call: TRBD1 (6 bases). The CDR3 spans 15 residues. Trimming cost V 5 bases and J 0 bases, with 11 bases left between them. The germline CDR1 and CDR2 sequences are LNHNV and YYDKDF (reference sequence). In nucleotides, the CDR3 is TGTGCCACCAGCGTGGACAGCCATAGCAATCAGCCCCAGCATTTT. Translating gives CATSVDSHSNQPQHF.

This rearrangement joins TRBV18 to TRBJ2-5, with D unclear. The germline V gene has CDR1 KGHSH and CDR2 LQKENI. This CDR3 region has 14 residues. The ends were cut back, 3 bases at V and 5 bases at J, with 13 bases in the middle. CDR3 residues: CASSPASGIETQYF. The DNA for the CDR3 is TGTGCCAGCTCACCGGCGTCGGGTATTGAGACCCAGTACTTC.

The gene calls are TRBV28 and TRBJ1-3; weak D call: TRBD1 (6 bases). CDR3 size: 18 residues. The ends were cut back, 0 bases at V and 0 bases at J, with 15 bases in the middle. Germline V CDR1 and CDR2: MDHEN, SYDVKM. CDR3: CASSLWMAGASSGNTIYF. CDR3 sequence (DNA): TGTGCCAGCAGTTTATGGATGGCAGGGGCCAGCTCTGGAAACACCATATATTTT.

The chain links TRBV2 to TRBJ2-4; TRBD1 aligns across 9 bases. The CDR3 length is 16 residues. Germline lookup yields CDR1 SNHLY and CDR2 FYNNEI. The V segment lost 0 bases and the J segment 9 bases; nucleotides outside the gene matches: 9. The CDR3 region is CASSEATGTGSAIQYF. CDR3 in DNA: TGTGCCAGCAGTGAAGCGACCGGGACAGGGTCAGCCATTCAGTACTTC.

The chain is built from TRBV19 and TRBJ2-1; 13 positions agree with TRBD2. CDR1 and CDR2 from the germline V gene are LNHDA and SQIVND (reference sequence). The V gene end was trimmed by 4 bases and the J gene end by 6 bases; junction bases not matched to a gene: 12. The CDR3 extends over 18 amino acids. The CDR3 sequence: CASSRGIPTSGRGNEQFF. For the CDR3, the DNA is TGTGCCAGTAGTAGGGGGATCCCTACTAGCGGGAGGGGCAATGAGCAGTTCTTC.

V gene TRBV27 combines with J gene TRBJ1-2, with TRBD1 matching over 9 bases. The germline gives CDR1 MNHEY, CDR2 SMNVEV (reference sequence). J gave up 6 bases and V 3 bases, and 2 bases lay outside the gene matches. This CDR3 region has 13 residues. CDR3 residues: CASSFTGGNGYTF. The CDR3 nucleotides read TGTGCCAGCAGTTTCACAGGGGGCAATGGCTACACCTTC.

J is TRBJ1-2 and V is TRBV28, with D maybe TRBD1 (5 bases). The CDR3 covers 13 residues. The germline V gene encodes CDR1 MDHEN and CDR2 SYDVKM. The V and J ends lost 3 bases and 8 bases respectively, with 13 bases between them. CDR3 DNA sequence: TGTGCCAGCAGTTTGACAGCCGGACGGGGCTACACCTTC. Translation: CASSLTAGRGYTF.

The CDR3 coding sequence is TGTGCCAGCAGGACAGGGGGCGTTAACGATGAGCAGTTCTTC. Translating it yields CASRTGGVNDEQFF. V gene TRBV6-1 combines with J gene TRBJ2-1; 10 bases map to TRBD1. This CDR3 is built from 14 residues. CDR1 and CDR2 from the germline V gene are MNHNS and SASEGT. J lost 8 bases, V lost 6 bases, and 7 bases had no gene match.

The chain uses TRBV11-2 and TRBJ1-2; 9 bases are a match to TRBD1. Looked up from germline, CDR1 is SGHAT and CDR2 is FQNNGV. V trimming: 1 base; J trimming: 8 bases; junction bases outside the gene matches: 2. The CDR3 is 13 residues long. This CDR3 is CASSLGGQGGYTF. In DNA, the CDR3 is TGTGCCAGCAGCTTAGGGGGACAGGGAGGCTACACCTTC.

The V and J genes are TRBV6-1 and TRBJ2-7; TRBD1 matches at 7 bases. CDR3 length equals 13 residues. The germline CDR1 and CDR2 sequences are MNHNS and SASEGT. The V gene end was trimmed by 5 bases and the J gene end by 2 bases; junction bases not matched to a gene: 3. CDR3 region: CASSRQGPYEQYF. CDR3 nucleotides: TGTGCCAGCAGTCGACAGGGCCCCTACGAGCAGTACTTC.

The V call is TRBV10-1, the J call TRBJ2-3, with D perhaps TRBD1 (6 bases). V was pared by 0 bases and J by 4 bases, with 17 bases between. The length of the CDR3 is 17 residues. From germline, CDR1 is WNHNN and CDR2 SYGVQD (reference sequence). CDR3 DNA sequence: TGCGCCAGCAGTGAGTCACTCGGACGACAGGCCGCAGATACGCAGTATTTT. Its translation is CASSESLGRQAADTQYF.

This clone was counted a single time. The gene calls are TRBV6-6 and TRBJ2-1, with 13 bases matching TRBD2. J gave up 7 bases and V 7 bases, and 4 bases lay outside the gene matches. The CDR3 sequence is 14 residues long. Germline CDR1 MNHNY, CDR2 SVGAGI (reference sequence). This chain's CDR3 is CASTGLAGVNEQFF. The CDR3 coding sequence is TGTGCCAGCACAGGACTAGCGGGAGTGAATGAGCAGTTCTTC.

The genes are TRBV6-5 and TRBJ2-3; 9 bases map to TRBD1. CDR3 length: 15 residues. The germline gives CDR1 MNHEY, CDR2 SVGAGI. V was pared by 5 bases and J by 2 bases, with 5 bases of the junction left unmatched. The CDR3 DNA is TGTGCCAGCAGTGTTACAGGGGGCGTCACAGATACGCAGTATTTT. Protein sequence: CASSVTGGVTDTQYF.

V is TRBV29-1 and J is TRBJ1-2; maybe TRBD1 (6 bases). The CDR3 spans 14 residues. V was shortened by 6 bases and J by 3 bases, with 17 bases between the two germline ends. CDR1 and CDR2 (germline): SQVTM, ANQGSEA. The chain's CDR3 is CSVAGGRGDYGYTF. In nucleotides, the CDR3 is TGCAGCGTGGCGGGGGGGAGGGGGGACTATGGCTACACCTTC.